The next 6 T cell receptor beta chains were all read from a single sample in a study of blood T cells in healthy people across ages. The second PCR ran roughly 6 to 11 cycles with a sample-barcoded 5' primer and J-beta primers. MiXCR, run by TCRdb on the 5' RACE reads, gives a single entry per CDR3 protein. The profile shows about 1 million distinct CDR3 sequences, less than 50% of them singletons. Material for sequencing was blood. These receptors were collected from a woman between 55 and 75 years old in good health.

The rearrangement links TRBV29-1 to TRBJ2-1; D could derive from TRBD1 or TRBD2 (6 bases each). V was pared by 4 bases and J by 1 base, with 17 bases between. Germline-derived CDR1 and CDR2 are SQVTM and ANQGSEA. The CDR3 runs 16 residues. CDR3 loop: CSVGGRGRDSYNEQFF. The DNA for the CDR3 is TGCAGCGTTGGGGGGCGGGGCCGTGATTCCTACAATGAGCAGTTCTTC.

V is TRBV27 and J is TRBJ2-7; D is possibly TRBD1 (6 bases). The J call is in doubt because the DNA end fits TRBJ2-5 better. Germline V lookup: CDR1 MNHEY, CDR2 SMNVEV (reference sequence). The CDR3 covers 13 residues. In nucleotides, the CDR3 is TGTGCCAGCGGAGAGGGGGACCCAGAGACCCAGTACTTC. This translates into CASGEGDPETQYF.

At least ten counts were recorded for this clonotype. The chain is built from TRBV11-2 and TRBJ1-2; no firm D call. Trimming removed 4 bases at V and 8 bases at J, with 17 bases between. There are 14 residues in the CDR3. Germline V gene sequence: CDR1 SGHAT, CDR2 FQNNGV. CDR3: CASSSIRTRQGYTF. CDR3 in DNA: TGTGCCAGCAGCTCGATACGGACGCGCCAGGGCTACACCTTC.

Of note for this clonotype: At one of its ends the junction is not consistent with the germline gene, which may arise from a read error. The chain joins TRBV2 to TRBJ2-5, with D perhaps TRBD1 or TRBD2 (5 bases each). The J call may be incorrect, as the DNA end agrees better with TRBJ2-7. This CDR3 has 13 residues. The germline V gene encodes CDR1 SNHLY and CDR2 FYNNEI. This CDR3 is CAGSGDPSYEQYF. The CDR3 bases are TGTGCCGGCAGTGGGGACCCGAGCTACGAGCAGTACTTC.

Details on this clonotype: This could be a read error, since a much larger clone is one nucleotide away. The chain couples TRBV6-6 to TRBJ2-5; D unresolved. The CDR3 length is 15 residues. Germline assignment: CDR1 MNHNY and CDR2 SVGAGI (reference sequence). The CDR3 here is CVSSYDGASSRTQYF. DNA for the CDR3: TGTGTCAGCAGTTACGACGGTGCTAGTTCTAGGACCCAGTACTTC.

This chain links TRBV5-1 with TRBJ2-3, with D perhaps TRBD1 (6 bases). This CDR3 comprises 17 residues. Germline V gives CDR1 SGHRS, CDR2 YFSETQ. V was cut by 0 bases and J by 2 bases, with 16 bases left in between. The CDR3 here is CASSLVSGTQFTDTQYF. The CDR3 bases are TGCGCCAGCAGCTTGGTATCCGGGACACAGTTCACAGATACGCAGTATTTT.